The text below deals with one T cell receptor beta chain. This sample is part of a study of T-cell memory formation after mild COVID-19. Study background: In these data, TCR clusters were largely donor specific.

V dropped 1 base and J dropped 5 bases, with 9 bases sitting between them. The CDR3 is 13 amino acids. Germline lookup yields CDR1 LGHNA and CDR2 YNFKEQ. TCRdb re-called the 5' RACE reads through MiXCR, storing one row per CDR3 protein. The sample has some 290,000 distinct CDR3 sequences, roughly 16% seen once. The chain links TRBV4-2 to TRBJ2-7, with a possible D match to TRBD2 (5 bases). The sequence derives from a man between 18 and 29 years old who had mild COVID-19 (a few samples of this study predate the infection). Cell type and time point are not known. Sequences were obtained from PBMCs or a T cell subset sorted from them (not recorded which). Written as DNA, the CDR3 is TGTGCCAGCAGCCAAGTACTAGTTAACGAGCAGTACTTC. Protein product: CASSQVLVNEQYF.